Here is one T cell receptor (beta chain) with its context. As originally analysed: Reference gene primer amplification in the assay estimated nucleated cell counts. Assay: immunoSEQ multiplex PCR; the TCRdb copy retains only in-frame clones and omits some. V and J calls and clone size are given by that table; D and trimming were obtained from the DNA. The data contain 200,000 to 250,000 clones, 86% of them singletons. This CDR3 has 16 residues. Germline V gene lookup returns CDR1 ENHRY and CDR2 SYGVKD. The ends lost 6 bases at V and 5 bases at J; junction bases unmatched: 13. The data belong to a study of blood T cell repertoires in COVID-19. Overall study: Sites in the United States, Italy and Spain provided acute and convalescent COVID-19 samples. The cDNA or gDNA used as material had been derived from T cells, B-cell-depleted T cells, or PBMCs.

This receptor was taken from an elderly man with acute or convalescent COVID-19. Sequenced input: peripheral blood. The chain is built from TRBV10-3 and TRBJ2-1; 7 bases are shared with TRBD1. CDR3 loop: CAIRGIDRARDNEQFF. The CDR3 DNA follows: TGTGCCATCAGGGGAATTGACAGGGCGAGGGACAATGAGCAGTTCTTC.